This TCR beta chain was identified during a study of beta chain features in type 1 diabetes. Study results and caveats: When Type 1 diabetes patients were examined, their TCRB CDR3s proved moderately but significantly shorter in all four CD4+ subsets. No resolution was reached here on whether HLA type influences TCRB rearrangement. Overrepresentation of cells with high TCR expression could result from cDNA sequencing. PCR might preferentially amplify shorter templates, equally in patients and controls.

This clone was seen only a few times. Its antigen is unidentified. Expressed TCRB transcripts got sequenced, as all isolated RNA was reverse transcribed. Profiled with immunoSEQ multiplex PCR; TCRdb holds only in-frame clones, not every one. The table has under 200,000 clones, 6.5% to 10% seen once; the top ten hold about 0.5%. The germline gives CDR1 SGHTA, CDR2 FQGNSA. V shed 2 bases, J shed 4 bases, and the junction held 2 bases outside the gene matches. The CDR3 consists of 14 residues. The chain uses TRBV7-2 and TRBJ2-7; 10 bases align to TRBD2. The clonotype comes from a woman younger than 30 with type 1 diabetes. Sequencing was performed on central memory CD4+ T cells from blood. CDR3 sequence reads: CASSLTSGVYEQYF. CDR3 coding DNA: TGTGCCAGCAGCTTAACTAGCGGGGTTTACGAGCAGTACTTC. Filled out from reference TRBV7-2 and TRBJ2-7, the complete variable domain reads GAGVSQSPSNKVTEKGKDVELRCDPISGHTALYWYRQSLGQGLEFLIYFQGNSAPDKSGLPSDRFSAERTGGSVSTLTIQRTQQEDSAVYLCASSLTSGVYEQYFGPGTRLTVT.